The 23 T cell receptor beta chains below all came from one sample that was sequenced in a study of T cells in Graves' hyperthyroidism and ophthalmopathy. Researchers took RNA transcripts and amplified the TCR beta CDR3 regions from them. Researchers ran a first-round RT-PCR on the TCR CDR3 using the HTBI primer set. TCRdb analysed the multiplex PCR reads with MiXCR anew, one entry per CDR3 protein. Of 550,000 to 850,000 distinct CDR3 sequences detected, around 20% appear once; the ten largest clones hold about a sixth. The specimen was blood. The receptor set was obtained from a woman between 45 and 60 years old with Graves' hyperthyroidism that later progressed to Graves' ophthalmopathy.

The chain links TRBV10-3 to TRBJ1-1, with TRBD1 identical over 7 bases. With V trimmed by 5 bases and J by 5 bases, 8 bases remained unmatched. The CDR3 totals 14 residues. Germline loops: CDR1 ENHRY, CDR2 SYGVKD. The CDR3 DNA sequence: TGTGCCATCAGTTCAGACAGGGTCAATACTGAAGCTTTCTTT. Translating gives CAISSDRVNTEAFF.

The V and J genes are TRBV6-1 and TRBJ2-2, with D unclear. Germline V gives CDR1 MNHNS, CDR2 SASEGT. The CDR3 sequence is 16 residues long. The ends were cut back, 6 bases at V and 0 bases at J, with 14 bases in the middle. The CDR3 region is CASRRTERTNTGELFF. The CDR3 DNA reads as TGTGCCAGCAGAAGAACAGAACGTACGAACACCGGGGAGCTGTTTTTT.

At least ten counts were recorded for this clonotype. The CDR3 spells CASSQPGGYTF. CDR3 DNA sequence: TGTGCCAGCAGCCAACCGGGTGGCTACACCTTC. The rearrangement joins TRBV3-1 to TRBJ1-2; D gene ambiguous. CDR1 LGHDT and CDR2 YNNKEL come from the germline V gene (reference sequence). The CDR3 spans 11 residues. V was pared by 2 bases and J by 7 bases, with 5 bases between. Complete variable domain (other parts from reference TRBV3-1 and TRBJ1-2): DTAVSQTPKYLVTQMGNDKSIKCEQNLGHDTMYWYKQDSKKFLKIMFSYNNKELIINETVPNRFSPKSPDKAHLNLHINSLELGDSAVYFCASSQPGGYTFGSGTRLTVV.

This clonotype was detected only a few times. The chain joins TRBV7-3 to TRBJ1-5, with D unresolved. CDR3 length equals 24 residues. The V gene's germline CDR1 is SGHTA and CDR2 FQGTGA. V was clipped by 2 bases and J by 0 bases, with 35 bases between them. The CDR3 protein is CASSLGRTTGPKGPKPGSNQPQHF. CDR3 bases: TGTGCCAGCAGCTTAGGACGAACGACTGGTCCCAAGGGTCCCAAACCCGGTAGCAATCAGCCCCAGCATTTT.

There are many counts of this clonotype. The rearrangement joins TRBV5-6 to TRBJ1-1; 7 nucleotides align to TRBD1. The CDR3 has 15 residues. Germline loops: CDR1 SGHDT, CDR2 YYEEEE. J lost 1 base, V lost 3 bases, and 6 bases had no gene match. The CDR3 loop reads CASSWGTVTNTEAFF. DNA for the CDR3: TGTGCCAGCAGCTGGGGGACAGTTACGAACACTGAAGCTTTCTTT.

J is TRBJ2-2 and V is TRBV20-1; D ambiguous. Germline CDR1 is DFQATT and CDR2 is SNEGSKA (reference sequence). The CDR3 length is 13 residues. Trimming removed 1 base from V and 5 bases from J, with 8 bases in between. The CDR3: CSARAAGTGELFF. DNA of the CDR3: TGCAGTGCTAGAGCCGCCGGGACCGGGGAGCTGTTTTTT.

CDR3 DNA: TGTGCCAGCAGCCAAGACCGGAGTATCCTCTATGGCTACACCTTC. Encoded protein: CASSQDRSILYGYTF. The chain employs TRBV3-1 and TRBJ1-2, with unresolved D. This CDR3 contains 15 residues. The V end was cut by 0 bases, the J end by 4 bases, with 12 bases between. Germline CDR1 reads LGHDT; CDR2 reads YNNKEL (reference sequence).

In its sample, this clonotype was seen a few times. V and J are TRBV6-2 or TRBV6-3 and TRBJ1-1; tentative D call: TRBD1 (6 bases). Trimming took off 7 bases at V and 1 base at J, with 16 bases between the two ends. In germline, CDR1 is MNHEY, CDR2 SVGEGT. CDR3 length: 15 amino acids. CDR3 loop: CASTKGGAGNTEAFF. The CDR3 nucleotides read TGTGCCAGCACCAAAGGGGGGGCTGGGAACACTGAAGCTTTCTTT.

The CDR3 sequence is CASSPTAGPGTGANVLTF. The CDR3 nucleotides are TGCGCCAGCAGCCCAACAGCCGGGCCGGGGACGGGGGCCAACGTCCTGACTTTC. The chain links TRBV5-1 to TRBJ2-6; the D call may be TRBD1 or TRBD2 (5 bases each). Trimming left V 4 bases short and J 4 bases short, with 21 bases between. Germline V gene data show CDR1 as SGHRS and CDR2 as YFSETQ. This CDR3 contains 18 residues.

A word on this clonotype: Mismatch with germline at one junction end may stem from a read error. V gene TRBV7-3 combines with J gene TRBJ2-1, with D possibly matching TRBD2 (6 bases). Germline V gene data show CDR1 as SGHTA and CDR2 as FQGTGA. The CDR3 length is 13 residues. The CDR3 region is CAGSFLGRNEQFF. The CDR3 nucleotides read TGTGCCGGCAGCTTTCTGGGGAGGAATGAGCAGTTCTTC.

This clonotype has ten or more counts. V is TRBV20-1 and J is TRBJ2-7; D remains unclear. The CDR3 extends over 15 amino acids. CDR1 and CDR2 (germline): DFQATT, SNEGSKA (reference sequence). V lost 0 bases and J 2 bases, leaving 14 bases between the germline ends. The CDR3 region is CSARDGLSGAYEQYF. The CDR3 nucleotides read TGCAGTGCTAGAGATGGGCTAAGTGGGGCCTACGAGCAGTACTTC.

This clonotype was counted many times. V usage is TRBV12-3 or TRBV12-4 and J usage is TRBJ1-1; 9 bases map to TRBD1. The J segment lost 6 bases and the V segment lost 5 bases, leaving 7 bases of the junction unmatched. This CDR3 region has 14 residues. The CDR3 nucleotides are TGTGCCAGCAGTGCCGGGACAGGGCCCGCTGAAGCTTTCTTT. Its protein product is CASSAGTGPAEAFF.

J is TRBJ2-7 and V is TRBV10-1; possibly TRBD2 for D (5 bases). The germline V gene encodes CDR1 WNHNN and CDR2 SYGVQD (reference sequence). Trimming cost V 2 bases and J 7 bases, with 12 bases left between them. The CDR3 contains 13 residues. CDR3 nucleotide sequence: TGCGCCAGCAGTGAGCCTGAAACGGGAGAGCAGTACTTC. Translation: CASSEPETGEQYF.

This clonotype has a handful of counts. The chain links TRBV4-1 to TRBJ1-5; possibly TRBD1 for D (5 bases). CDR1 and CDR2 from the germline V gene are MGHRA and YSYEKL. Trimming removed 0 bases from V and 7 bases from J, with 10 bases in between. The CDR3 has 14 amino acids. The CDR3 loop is CASSQDTRDQPQHF. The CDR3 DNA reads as TGCGCCAGCAGCCAAGATACCCGGGACCAGCCCCAGCATTTT.

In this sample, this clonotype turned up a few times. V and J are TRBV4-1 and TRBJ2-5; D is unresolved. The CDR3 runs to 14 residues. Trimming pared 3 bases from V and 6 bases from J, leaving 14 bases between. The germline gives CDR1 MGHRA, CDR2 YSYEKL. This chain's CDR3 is CASSQKTRNKTQYF. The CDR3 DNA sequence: TGCGCCAGCAGCCAGAAGACACGAAACAAGACCCAGTACTTC.

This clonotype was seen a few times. CDR3 protein: CASSLSRLAASSYNEQFF. The CDR3 nucleotides read TGTGCCAGCAGCCTATCTAGACTAGCGGCTTCCTCCTACAATGAGCAGTTCTTC. The chain has TRBV7-8 and TRBJ2-1; 9 bases are a match to TRBD2. V was pared by 5 bases and J by 0 bases, with 11 bases of the junction left unmatched. The CDR3 covers 18 residues. Germline CDR1 is SGHVS and CDR2 is FQNEAQ.

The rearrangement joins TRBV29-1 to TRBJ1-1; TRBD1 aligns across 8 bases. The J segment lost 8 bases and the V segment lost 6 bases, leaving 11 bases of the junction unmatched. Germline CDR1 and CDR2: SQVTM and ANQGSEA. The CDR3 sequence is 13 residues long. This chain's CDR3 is CSVKRTRDREAFF. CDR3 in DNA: TGCAGCGTCAAACGGACCCGGGACAGGGAAGCTTTCTTT.

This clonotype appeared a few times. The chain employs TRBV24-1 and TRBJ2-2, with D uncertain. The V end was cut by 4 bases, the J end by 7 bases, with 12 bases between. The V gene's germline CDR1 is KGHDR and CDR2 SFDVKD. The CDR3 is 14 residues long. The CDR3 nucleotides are TGTGCCACCAGTGACCCTGAAAATAGCGGGGAGCTGTTTTTT. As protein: CATSDPENSGELFF.

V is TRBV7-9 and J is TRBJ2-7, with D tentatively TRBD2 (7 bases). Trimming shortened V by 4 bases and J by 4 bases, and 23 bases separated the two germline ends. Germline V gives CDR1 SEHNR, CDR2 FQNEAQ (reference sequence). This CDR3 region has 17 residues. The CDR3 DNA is TGTGCCAGCAGCTCGACAAGCGGGGTAGGGGGATTTTACGAGCAGTACTTC. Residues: CASSSTSGVGGFYEQYF.

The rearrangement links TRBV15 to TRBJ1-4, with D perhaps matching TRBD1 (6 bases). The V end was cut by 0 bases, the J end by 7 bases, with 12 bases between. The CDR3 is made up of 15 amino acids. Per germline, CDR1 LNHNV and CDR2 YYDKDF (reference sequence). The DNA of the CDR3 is TGTGCCACCAGCAGAGATAGGGGGACGGGTGAAAAACTGTTTTTT. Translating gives CATSRDRGTGEKLFF.

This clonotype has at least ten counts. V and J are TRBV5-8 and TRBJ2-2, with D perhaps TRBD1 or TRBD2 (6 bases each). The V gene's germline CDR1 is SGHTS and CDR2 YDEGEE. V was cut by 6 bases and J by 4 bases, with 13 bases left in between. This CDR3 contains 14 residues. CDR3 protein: CASTQGGGTGELFF. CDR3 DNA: TGTGCCAGCACACAGGGAGGAGGCACCGGGGAGCTGTTTTTT.

The CDR3 sequence is CASTNSNQPQHF. The DNA for the CDR3 is TGTGCCAGTACGAATAGCAATCAGCCCCAGCATTTT. The V and J genes are TRBV19 and TRBJ1-5; D call uncertain. Looked up from germline, CDR1 is LNHDA and CDR2 is SQIVND (reference sequence). The length of the CDR3 is 12 residues. V shed 7 bases and J shed 0 bases, with 4 bases lying between them.

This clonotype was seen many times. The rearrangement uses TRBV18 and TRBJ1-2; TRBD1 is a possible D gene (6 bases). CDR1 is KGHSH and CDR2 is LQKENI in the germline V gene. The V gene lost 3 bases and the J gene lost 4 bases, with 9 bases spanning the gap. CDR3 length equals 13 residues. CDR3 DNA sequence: TGTGCCAGCTCACCGGGGACACTCTATGGCTACACCTTC. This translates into CASSPGTLYGYTF.